This T cell receptor beta chain appears in the sequencing data of a study of blood T cell repertoires in COVID-19 (dated by TCRdb to 2020 to 2021). In the study overall: Samples covering the acute and convalescent phases of COVID-19 were provided by collaborators in the United States, Italy and Spain. The material from the prospective study consisted of cDNA or gDNA derived from T cells, B-cell-depleted T cells, or PBMCs. Subjects who had been exposed to COVID-19, were actively infected with it, or had recovered from it provided the deeply sampled blood TCRbeta repertoires that made up the dataset. The repertoires were released in a freely available public database intended as a resource for research on the immune response to SARS-CoV-2. The samples were drawn from the first 160 participants of the ongoing ImmuneRACE study and from 1,254 subjects provided by 6 global collaborators. The sample metadata nearly always contained a de-identified subject ID, COVID-19 status, age in years and sex. Where available, HLA class I and class II types were taken from metadata supplied by the sample provider and were not determined by assay-based typing.

The collaborating institutions used their own protocols to collect whole blood in K2EDTA tubes. For TCRbeta analysis, collaborators shipped samples in one of three forms: frozen whole blood, isolated PBMCs, or DNA extracted from either of those sample types. Findings and caveats that apply to the study as a whole: Clinical and demographic metadata were provided uncurated, with the amount varying by source and participant.

TCRbeta CDR3 regions were amplified from genomic DNA using the immunoSEQ Assay, a bias-controlled multiplex PCR. Regarding the original processing steps: The number of nucleated cells in each sample was estimated by amplification of reference gene primers within the assay. To quantify the absolute abundance of each unique TCRbeta CDR3 rearrangement, sequence reads were collapsed and filtered. Productive Simpson clonality was computed per sample as the square root of Simpson's diversity index over productive rearrangements. In TCRdb, the immuneACCESS table is reduced to in-frame sequences with V and J assigned. These tables do not hold every clone; where another copy was compared, an unresolved V gene accounts for under half, and the others remain unexplained. That table furnishes V, J and clone size, whereas the DNA furnished D and trimming. The sample table contains 190,000 or so clones; only one count was recorded for more than 75% of them. The ten largest account for about 3% of the sample.

With respect to this clone: It has no known antigen specificity. No per-base quality is available; no much larger clone lies one base away.

V is clipped by 8 bases and J by 4 bases, and the sequence between their germline boundaries is 5 bases long. The germline V gene encodes CDR1 LGHDT and CDR2 YNNKEL (reference sequence). The CDR3, cysteine through phenylalanine, is 11 amino acids long. Only CDR3 DNA remains: 33 bases, in frame from the first base. The sample comprised peripheral blood. The sequence came from a man between 40 and 49 years old with active or convalescent COVID-19. The sequence joins TRBV3-1 (or the pseudogene TRBV3-2) to TRBJ2-2; TRBD2 is perhaps the D gene, given 5 matching bases. The CDR3 has the sequence CASRGTGELFF. The nucleotides are TGTGCCAGCCGGGGCACCGGGGAGCTGTTTTTT.